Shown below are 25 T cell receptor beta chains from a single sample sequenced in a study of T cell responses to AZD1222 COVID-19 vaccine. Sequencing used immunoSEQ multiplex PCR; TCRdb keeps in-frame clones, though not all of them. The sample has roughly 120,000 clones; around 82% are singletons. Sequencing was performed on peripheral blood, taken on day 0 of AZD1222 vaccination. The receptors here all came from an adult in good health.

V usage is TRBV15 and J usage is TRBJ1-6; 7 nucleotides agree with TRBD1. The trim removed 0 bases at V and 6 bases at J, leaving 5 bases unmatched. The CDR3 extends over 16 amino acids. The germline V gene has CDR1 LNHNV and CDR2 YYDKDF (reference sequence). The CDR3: CATSRDLGQVNSPLHF. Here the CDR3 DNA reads TGTGCCACCAGCAGAGACCTTGGACAGGTTAATTCACCCCTCCACTTT. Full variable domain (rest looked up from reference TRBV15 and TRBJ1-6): DAMVIQNPRYQVTQFGKPVTLSCSQTLNHNVMYWYQQKSSQAPKLLFHYYDKDFNNEADTPDNFQSRRPNTSFCFLDIRSPGLGDTAMYLCATSRDLGQVNSPLHFGNGTRLTVT.

Here the CDR3 reads CASSPGTGYEQYF. The CDR3 region has the DNA TGTGCCAGCAGTCCGGGGACAGGCTACGAGCAGTACTTC. The J gene is TRBJ2-7, the V gene TRBV12-3 or TRBV12-4, with TRBD1 matching over 8 bases. J gave up 3 bases and V 5 bases, and 3 bases lay outside the gene matches. This CDR3 spans 13 amino acids.

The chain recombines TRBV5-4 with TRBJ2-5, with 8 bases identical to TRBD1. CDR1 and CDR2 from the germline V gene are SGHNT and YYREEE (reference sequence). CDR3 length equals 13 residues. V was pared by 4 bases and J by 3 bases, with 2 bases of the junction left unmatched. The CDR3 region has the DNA TGTGCCAGCAGCAGGACAGGGAAAGAGACCCAGTACTTC. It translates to CASSRTGKETQYF.

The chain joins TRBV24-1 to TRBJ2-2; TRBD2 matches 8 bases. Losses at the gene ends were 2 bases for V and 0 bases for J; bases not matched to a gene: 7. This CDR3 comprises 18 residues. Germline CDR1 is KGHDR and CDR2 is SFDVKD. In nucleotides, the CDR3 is TGTGCCACCAGTGATTACGGTAGCGGGACCGCGAACACCGGGGAGCTGTTTTTT. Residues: CATSDYGSGTANTGELFF.

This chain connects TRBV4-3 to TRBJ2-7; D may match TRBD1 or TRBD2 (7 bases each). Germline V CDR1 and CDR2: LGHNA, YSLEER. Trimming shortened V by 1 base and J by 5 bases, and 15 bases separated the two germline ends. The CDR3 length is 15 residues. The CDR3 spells CASSQGKTGRDEQYF. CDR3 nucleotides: TGCGCCAGCAGCCAAGGGAAGACAGGGAGGGACGAGCAGTACTTC.

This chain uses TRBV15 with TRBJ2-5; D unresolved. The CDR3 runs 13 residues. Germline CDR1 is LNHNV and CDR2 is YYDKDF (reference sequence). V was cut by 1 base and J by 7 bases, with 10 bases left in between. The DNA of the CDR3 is TGTGCCACCAGCAGAGGATCGGAAGGGACCCAGTACTTC. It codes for CATSRGSEGTQYF.

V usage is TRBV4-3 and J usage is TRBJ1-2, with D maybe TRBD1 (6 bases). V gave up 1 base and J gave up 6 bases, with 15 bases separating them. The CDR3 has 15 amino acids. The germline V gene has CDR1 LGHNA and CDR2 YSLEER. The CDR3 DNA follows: TGCGCCAGCAGCCAAGGTCGGGGGCGCCTCCATGGCTACACCTTC. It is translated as CASSQGRGRLHGYTF.

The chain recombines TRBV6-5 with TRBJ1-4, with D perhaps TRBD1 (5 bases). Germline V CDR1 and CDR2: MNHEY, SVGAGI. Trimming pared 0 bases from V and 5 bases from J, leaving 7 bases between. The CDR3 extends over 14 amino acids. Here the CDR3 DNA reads TGTGCCAGCAGTTACTCGGCAGGGAATGAAAAACTGTTTTTT. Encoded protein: CASSYSAGNEKLFF.

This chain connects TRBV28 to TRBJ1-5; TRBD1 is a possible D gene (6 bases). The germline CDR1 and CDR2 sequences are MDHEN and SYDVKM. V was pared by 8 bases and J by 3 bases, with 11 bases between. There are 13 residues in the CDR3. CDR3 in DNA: TGTGCCAGCGACAGGCCCTTCAATCAGCCCCAGCATTTT. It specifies CASDRPFNQPQHF. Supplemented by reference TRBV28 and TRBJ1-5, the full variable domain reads DVKVTQSSRYLVKRTGEKVFLECVQDMDHENMFWYRQDPGLGLRLIYFSYDVKMKEKGDIPEGYSVSREKKERFSLILESASTNQTSMYLCASDRPFNQPQHFGDGTRLSIL.

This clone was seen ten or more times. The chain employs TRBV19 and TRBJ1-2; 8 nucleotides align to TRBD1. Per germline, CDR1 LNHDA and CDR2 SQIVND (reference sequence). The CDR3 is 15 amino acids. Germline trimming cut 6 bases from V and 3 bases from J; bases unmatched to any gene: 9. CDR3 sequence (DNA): TGTGCCAGTAGCTTAGACAGGGGACTTTACTATGGCTACACCTTC. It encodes CASSLDRGLYYGYTF.

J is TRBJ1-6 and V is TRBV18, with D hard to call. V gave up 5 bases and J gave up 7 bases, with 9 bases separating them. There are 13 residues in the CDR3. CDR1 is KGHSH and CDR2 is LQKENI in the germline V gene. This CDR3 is CASSTSRNSPLHF. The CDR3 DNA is TGTGCCAGCTCAACGTCTCGCAATTCACCCCTCCACTTT.

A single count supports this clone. This CDR3 is CSASTPGTKNIQYF. CDR3 bases: TGCAGTGCTAGTACGCCGGGTACCAAAAACATTCAGTACTTC. This sequence joins TRBV20-1 and TRBJ2-4; no clear D gene. V lost 3 bases and J 2 bases, leaving 11 bases between the germline ends. Germline CDR1 reads DFQATT; CDR2 reads SNEGSKA (reference sequence). This CDR3 contains 14 residues.

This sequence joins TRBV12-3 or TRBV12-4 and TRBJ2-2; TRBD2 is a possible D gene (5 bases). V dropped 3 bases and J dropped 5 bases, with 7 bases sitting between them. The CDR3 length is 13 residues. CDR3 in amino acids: CASSFTRTGELFF. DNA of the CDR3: TGTGCCAGCAGTTTTACTAGAACCGGGGAGCTGTTTTTT.

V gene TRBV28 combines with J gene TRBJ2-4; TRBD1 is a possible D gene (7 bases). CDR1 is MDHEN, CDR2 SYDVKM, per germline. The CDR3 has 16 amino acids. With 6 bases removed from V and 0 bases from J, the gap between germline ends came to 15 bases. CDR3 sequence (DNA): TGTGCCAGCAGCTCACAGGGGACTTTAGCCAAAAACATTCAGTACTTC. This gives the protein CASSSQGTLAKNIQYF.

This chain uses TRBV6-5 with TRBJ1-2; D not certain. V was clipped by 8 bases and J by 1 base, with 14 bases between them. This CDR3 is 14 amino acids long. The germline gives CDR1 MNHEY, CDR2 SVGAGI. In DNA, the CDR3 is TGTGCCAGCCGCAGGAGGCAGCTTAACTATGGCTACACCTTC. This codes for CASRRRQLNYGYTF.

CDR3 coding DNA: TGTGCCAGCAGCTCCCAAATAGCGGGAGGGTACGGGGATACGCAGTATTTT. Amino acid sequence: CASSSQIAGGYGDTQYF. The chain links TRBV9 to TRBJ2-3; 11 bases fit TRBD2. J was trimmed by 6 bases and V by 4 bases; bases with no gene match: 13. CDR3 length: 17 residues. Germline V gene lookup returns CDR1 SGDLS and CDR2 YYNGEE.

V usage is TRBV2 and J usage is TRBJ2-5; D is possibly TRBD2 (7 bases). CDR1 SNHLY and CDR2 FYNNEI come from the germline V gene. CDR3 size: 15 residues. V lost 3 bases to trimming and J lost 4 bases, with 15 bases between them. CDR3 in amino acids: CASSELGGRGETQYF. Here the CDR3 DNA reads TGTGCCAGCAGTGAGCTCGGGGGGCGGGGAGAGACCCAGTACTTC. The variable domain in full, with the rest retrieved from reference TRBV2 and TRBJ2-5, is EPEVTQTPSHQVTQMGQEVILRCVPISNHLYFYWYRQILGQKVEFLVSFYNNEISEKSEIFDDQFSVERPDGSNFTLKIRSTKLEDSAMYFCASSELGGRGETQYFGPGTRLLVL.

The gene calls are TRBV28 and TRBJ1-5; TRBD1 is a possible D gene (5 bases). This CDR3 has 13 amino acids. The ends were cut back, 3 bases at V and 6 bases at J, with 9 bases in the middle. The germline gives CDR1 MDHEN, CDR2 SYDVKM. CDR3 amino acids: CASSFPGSQPQHF. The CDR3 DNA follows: TGTGCCAGCAGTTTTCCAGGGAGTCAGCCCCAGCATTTT. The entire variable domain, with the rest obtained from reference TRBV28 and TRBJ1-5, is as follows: DVKVTQSSRYLVKRTGEKVFLECVQDMDHENMFWYRQDPGLGLRLIYFSYDVKMKEKGDIPEGYSVSREKKERFSLILESASTNQTSMYLCASSFPGSQPQHFGDGTRLSIL.

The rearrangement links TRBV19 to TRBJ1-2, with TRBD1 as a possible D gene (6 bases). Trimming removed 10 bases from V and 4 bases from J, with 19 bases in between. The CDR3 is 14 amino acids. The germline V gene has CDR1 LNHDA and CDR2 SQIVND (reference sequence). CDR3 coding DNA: TGTGCCACCAATCAGGTGGGGGGGGCCTATGGCTACACCTTC. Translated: CATNQVGGAYGYTF.

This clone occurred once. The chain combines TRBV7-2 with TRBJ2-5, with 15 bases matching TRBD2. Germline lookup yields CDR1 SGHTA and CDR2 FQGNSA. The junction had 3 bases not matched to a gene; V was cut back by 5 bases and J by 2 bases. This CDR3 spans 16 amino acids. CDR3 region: CASSAGLAGGQETQYF. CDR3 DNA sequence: TGTGCCAGCAGCGCCGGACTAGCGGGGGGGCAAGAGACCCAGTACTTC.

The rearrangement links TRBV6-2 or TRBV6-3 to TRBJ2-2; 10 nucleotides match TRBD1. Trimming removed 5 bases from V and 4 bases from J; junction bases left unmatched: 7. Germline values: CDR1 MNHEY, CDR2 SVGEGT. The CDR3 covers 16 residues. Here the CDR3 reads CASSKSTGGGTGELFF. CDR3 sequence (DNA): TGTGCCAGCAGTAAATCGACAGGGGGCGGCACCGGGGAGCTGTTTTTT.

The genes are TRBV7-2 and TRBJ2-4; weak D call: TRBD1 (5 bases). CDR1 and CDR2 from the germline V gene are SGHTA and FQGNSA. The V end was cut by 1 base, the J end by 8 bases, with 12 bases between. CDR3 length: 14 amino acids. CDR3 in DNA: TGTGCCAGCAGCTTAGTTAGTTTAGGGGACATTCAGTACTTC. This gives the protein CASSLVSLGDIQYF.

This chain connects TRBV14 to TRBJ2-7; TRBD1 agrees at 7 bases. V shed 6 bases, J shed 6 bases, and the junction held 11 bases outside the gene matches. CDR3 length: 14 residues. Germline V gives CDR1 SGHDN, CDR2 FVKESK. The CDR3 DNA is TGTGCCAGCAGTCGGACAGGAGTTCTTCTCGAGCAGTACTTC. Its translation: CASSRTGVLLEQYF.

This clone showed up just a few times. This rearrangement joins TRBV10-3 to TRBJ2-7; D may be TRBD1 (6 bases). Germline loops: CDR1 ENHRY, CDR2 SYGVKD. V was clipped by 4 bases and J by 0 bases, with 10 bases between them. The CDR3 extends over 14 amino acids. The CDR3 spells CAISVTGFSYEQYF. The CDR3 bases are TGTGCCATCAGTGTAACAGGGTTCTCCTACGAGCAGTACTTC.

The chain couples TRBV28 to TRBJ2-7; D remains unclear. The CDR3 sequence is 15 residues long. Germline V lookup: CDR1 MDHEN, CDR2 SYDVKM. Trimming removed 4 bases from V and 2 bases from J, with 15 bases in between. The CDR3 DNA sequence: TGTGCCAGCAGTTCCCCCCCGGCAGGTACCTACGAGCAGTACTTC. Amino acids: CASSSPPAGTYEQYF.